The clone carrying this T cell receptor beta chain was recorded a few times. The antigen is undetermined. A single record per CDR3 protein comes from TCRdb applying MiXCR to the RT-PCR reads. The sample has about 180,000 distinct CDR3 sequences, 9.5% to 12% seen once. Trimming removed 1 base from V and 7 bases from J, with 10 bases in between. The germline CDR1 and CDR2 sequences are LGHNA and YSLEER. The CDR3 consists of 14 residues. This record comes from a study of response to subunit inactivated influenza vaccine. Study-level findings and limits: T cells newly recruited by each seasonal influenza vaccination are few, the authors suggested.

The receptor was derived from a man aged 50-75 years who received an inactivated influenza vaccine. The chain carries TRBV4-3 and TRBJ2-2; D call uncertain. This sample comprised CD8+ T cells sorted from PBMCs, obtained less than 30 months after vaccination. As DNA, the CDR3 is TGCGCCAGCAGCCAAGCTTTCGTTGGCGGGGAGCTGTTTTTT. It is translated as CASSQAFVGGELFF.